This TCR beta chain was recovered during a study of HIV-infected patients and healthy controls. Whole-study results and caveats: HIV+ repertoires were severely depleted of MAIT alpha-chain CDR3s, unlike healthy controls. Mean usage of eight alpha and eight beta V genes differed significantly in HIV-infected patients versus controls.

No cell fractionation was done, so the repertoire covers all unsorted peripheral blood T cells. RNA came from around 2.3 ml of peripheral blood. The CDR3 consists of 13 residues. Germline values: CDR1 SGHAT, CDR2 FQDESV (reference sequence). V lost 0 bases and J lost 10, with 13 bases in between. This clonotype occurred many times. The antigen is not known. cDNA was made from roughly 470 ng RNA using alpha and beta constant primers. Separate chain-specific third strand synthesis with multiplexing indices produced the alpha and beta libraries. A 5' RACE adapter with a random hexamer and the SP2 primer site was joined to cDNA. One entry per CDR3 protein, called by TCRdb with MiXCR from the 5' RACE reads. The sample lists about 12,000 distinct CDR3 sequences, 5.1% occurring once.

Input material: blood. The V and J genes are TRBV11-1 and TRBJ2-7; D is ambiguous. The TCR originated in an adult in good health. DNA of the CDR3: TGTGCCAGCAGCTTAGCAACGGTCAGGCAACAGTACTTC. Amino acids: CASSLATVRQQYF.